This TCR beta chain is from a study of a mutant IDH1 vaccine in newly diagnosed glioma. This clone was counted once. Its specificity is not known. Libraries were prepared by immunoSEQ multiplex PCR; TCRdb keeps only in-frame clonotypes and omits some of them. The sample includes about 69,000 clones, around 86% seen only once; the top ten take roughly 2%. Time point described: week 35, safety follow-up. Vaccinated patients received 300 ug of mutant IDH1 20-mer peptide per dose, with topical imiquimod. From germline, CDR1 is ENHRY and CDR2 SYGVKD. The CDR3 totals 16 residues. The J segment lost 5 bases and the V segment lost 0 bases, leaving 6 bases of the junction unmatched.

Sequenced material: PBMCs, taken from a glioma patient whose treatment included an IDH1 peptide vaccine. V gene TRBV10-3 combines with J gene TRBJ2-3; 9 bases align to TRBD1. This clonotype originated in a man aged 25 to 40 with glioma. Written as DNA, the CDR3 is TGTGCCATCAGTGAGTCAAAACAGGGGGCTGGAGATACGCAGTATTTT. It is translated as CAISESKQGAGDTQYF.